The 21 T cell receptor beta chains reported below all come from one sample, sequenced in a study of shared clonotypes between healthy human individuals. Sequenced by immunoSEQ multiplex PCR; TCRdb stores in-frame clones only, minus some. The top ten clones hold about 26% of a sample with under 150,000 clones, around 71% of them seen once. The sample taken for sequencing was memory CD8+ T cells sorted from blood. The subset was: CD45RO+ cells pooled with CCR7-negative TemRA cells. These receptors were obtained from a woman between 25 and 40 years old in good health.

This clone was picked up a small number of times. This chain uses TRBV7-9 with TRBJ1-2; D gene uncertain. Germline V gene sequence: CDR1 SEHNR, CDR2 FQNEAQ (reference sequence). The CDR3 runs to 13 residues. Between the trimmed V and J ends, which lost 3 bases and 0 bases, there was a span of 5 bases. The CDR3 loop is CASSFPTNYGYTF. In nucleotides, the CDR3 is TGTGCCAGCAGCTTTCCCACTAACTATGGCTACACCTTC. The full variable domain, rest sourced from reference TRBV7-9 and TRBJ1-2, is DTGVSQNPRHKITKRGQNVTFRCDPISEHNRLYWYRQTLGQGPEFLTYFQNEAQLEKSRLLSDRFSAERPKGSFSTLEIQRTEQGDSAMYLCASSFPTNYGYTFGSGTRLTVV.

Comment on this clone: A far larger clone is one base from this, pointing to a likely read error. This chain connects TRBV6-1 to TRBJ2-7; D might be TRBD2 (6 bases). The CDR3 totals 17 residues. Germline V gives CDR1 MNHNS, CDR2 SASEGT. V lost 2 bases and J lost 1, with 18 bases in between. Here the CDR3 DNA reads TGTGCCAGCAGTGAATCCGCAGCTGGACGGGGGTCCTACGAGCAGTACTTC. Translating it yields CASSESAAGRGSYEQYF.

The chain combines TRBV5-1 with TRBJ2-7, with D possibly TRBD2 on 6 matching bases. Germline-derived CDR1 and CDR2 are SGHRS and YFSETQ. The CDR3 is 16 amino acids. Trimming pared 4 bases from V and 0 bases from J, leaving 17 bases between. The CDR3 sequence: CASSSFMRDLSYEQYF. CDR3 nucleotides: TGCGCCAGCAGCAGCTTTATGCGGGACCTCTCCTACGAGCAGTACTTC.

V is TRBV21-1 and J is TRBJ2-3; the table's D call TRBD1 went unverified against the DNA. TRBV21-1 is termed a pseudogene. The CDR3 runs 16 residues. The CDR3 region has the DNA TGTGCCAGCAGCAAAGACAGGGTAAGGGGTACAGATACGCAGTATTTT. Its protein is CASSKDRVRGTDTQYF.

This clone showed up many times. The chain has TRBV2 and TRBJ1-4; possible D gene TRBD1, 6 bases. V lost 6 bases and J lost 2, with 25 bases in between. Germline loops: CDR1 SNHLY, CDR2 FYNNEI. CDR3 length equals 19 residues. The CDR3 bases are TGTGCCAGCAGGGACCCCCGGGACACCGAAGAAAGGACTAATGAAAAACTGTTTTTT. Its translation: CASRDPRDTEERTNEKLFF. The variable domain in full, completed from reference TRBV2 and TRBJ1-4, reads EPEVTQTPSHQVTQMGQEVILRCVPISNHLYFYWYRQILGQKVEFLVSFYNNEISEKSEIFDDQFSVERPDGSNFTLKIRSTKLEDSAMYFCASRDPRDTEERTNEKLFFGSGTQLSVL.

This clone has only one observation. The rearrangement joins TRBV19 to TRBJ2-5; unclear D gene. The CDR3 covers 13 residues. Deletions cut 5 bases from V and 1 base from J, with 8 bases between. Germline CDR1 and CDR2: LNHDA and SQIVND (reference sequence). For the CDR3, the DNA is TGTGCCAGTAGTTCGGCCGCCCAAGAGACCCAGTACTTC. Amino acid sequence: CASSSAAQETQYF.

Note on this clone: Given a far larger clone just one base away, this is likely a sequencing read error. Other DNA sequences in this sample translate to the same CDR3. The chain combines TRBV6-4 with TRBJ2-2, with 11 bases aligning to TRBD1. This CDR3 is 16 amino acids long. From germline, CDR1 is MRHNA and CDR2 SNTAGT. Unmatched junction bases numbered 0, after V lost 0 bases and J lost 3 bases. CDR3 protein: CASSDSGQGDTGELFF. CDR3 nucleotides: TGTGCCAGCAGTGACTCGGGACAGGGGGACACCGGGGAGCTGTTTTTT.

The chain links TRBV28 to TRBJ2-1, with no clear D. The CDR3 sequence is 17 residues long. V was clipped by 1 base and J by 3 bases, with 16 bases between them. From germline, CDR1 is MDHEN and CDR2 SYDVKM. In DNA, the CDR3 is TGTGCCAGCAGTTTATTAGAGTGGGTGGCCGACTACAATGAGCAGTTCTTC. Translating it yields CASSLLEWVADYNEQFF.

The chain carries TRBV6-6 and TRBJ2-1; 8 bases are a match to TRBD2. The V and J ends lost 9 bases and 4 bases, in that order; junction bases with no gene match: 8. In germline, CDR1 is MNHNY, CDR2 SVGAGI (reference sequence). The CDR3 is 14 amino acids. Here the CDR3 DNA reads TGTGCCAGTAGTCGGGAGGGGAAATACAATGAGCAGTTCTTC. Encoded protein: CASSREGKYNEQFF.

The chain couples TRBV6-1 to TRBJ1-5; D is possibly TRBD1 (5 bases). Trimming removed 6 bases at V and 5 bases at J, with 11 bases between. This CDR3 has 13 amino acids. Germline V gene lookup returns CDR1 MNHNS and CDR2 SASEGT. CDR3 region: CASSQTEDQPQHF. For the CDR3, the DNA is TGTGCCAGCAGCCAGACAGAAGATCAGCCCCAGCATTTT.

This chain connects TRBV7-8 to TRBJ1-3; 7 nucleotides match TRBD1. V was pared by 1 base and J by 0 bases, with 9 bases of the junction left unmatched. The CDR3 consists of 18 residues. Germline assignment: CDR1 SGHVS and CDR2 FQNEAQ. DNA for the CDR3: TGTGCCAGCAGCTTAGGACAGGGTGATTACTACTCTGGAAACACCATATATTTT. It encodes CASSLGQGDYYSGNTIYF.

At least ten counts were recorded for this clone. The rearrangement uses TRBV6-5 and TRBJ1-1, with D possibly matching TRBD1 (5 bases). Germline V CDR1 and CDR2: MNHEY, SVGAGI. Trimming pared 3 bases from V and 1 base from J, leaving 12 bases between. The CDR3 totals 15 residues. The CDR3 DNA is TGTGCCAGCAGTTATTGGCAGGGCGGGAACACTGAAGCTTTCTTT. Protein product: CASSYWQGGNTEAFF.

This clone came up a few times. With a far larger clone one base away, a read error is the likely cause. The rearrangement joins TRBV7-9 to TRBJ2-7, with TRBD2 as a possible D gene (7 bases). Per germline, CDR1 SEHNR and CDR2 FQNEAQ (reference sequence). Deletions cut 2 bases from V and 6 bases from J, with 20 bases between. The CDR3 is 16 amino acids. The CDR3 coding sequence is TGTGCCAGCAGCTTACTTGCGGGAGTAGGGGGGGGCGAGCAGTACTTC. This gives the protein CASSLLAGVGGGEQYF.

This chain links TRBV28 with TRBJ1-2; D ambiguous. Trimming left V 6 bases short and J 2 bases short, with 10 bases between. The CDR3 contains 13 residues. CDR1 and CDR2 (germline): MDHEN, SYDVKM. The CDR3 region is CASSQQSNYGYTF. The CDR3 DNA follows: TGTGCCAGCAGCCAACAATCAAACTATGGCTACACCTTC.

The rearrangement links TRBV11-1 to TRBJ2-5, with TRBD2 identical over 9 bases. With the DNA end fitting TRBJ2-7 better, the J assignment may be wrong. This CDR3 has 15 residues. Germline-derived CDR1 and CDR2 are SGHAT and FQDESV (reference sequence). CDR3 DNA sequence: TGTGCCAGCAGCTTAGAGGCGGGAGGGCCTAACGAGCAGTACTTC. This translates into CASSLEAGGPNEQYF.

V and J are TRBV9 and TRBJ1-5, with D possibly TRBD1 on 5 matching bases. This CDR3 contains 14 residues. CDR1 and CDR2 (germline): SGDLS, YYNGEE. The V gene lost 3 bases and the J gene lost 6 bases, with 13 bases spanning the gap. CDR3: CASSGGSGIQPQHF. The CDR3 region has the DNA TGTGCCAGCAGCGGGGGGTCAGGGATTCAGCCCCAGCATTTT. The whole variable domain, remainder taken from reference TRBV9 and TRBJ1-5, is DSGVTQTPKHLITATGQRVTLRCSPRSGDLSVYWYQQSLDQGLQFLIQYYNGEERAKGNILERFSAQQFPDLHSELNLSSLELGDSALYFCASSGGSGIQPQHFGDGTRLSIL.

This rearrangement joins TRBV9 to TRBJ2-1; 11 bases align to TRBD2. The V gene's germline CDR1 is SGDLS and CDR2 YYNGEE. This CDR3 has 16 residues. J gave up 10 bases and V 2 bases, and 11 bases lay outside the gene matches. Written as DNA, the CDR3 is TGTGCCAGCAGCGTCCAGCCCGGGACTAGCGGACAAGAGCAGTTCTTC. It translates to CASSVQPGTSGQEQFF.

The chain has TRBV27 and TRBJ2-2; D is unresolved. From germline, CDR1 is MNHEY and CDR2 SMNVEV (reference sequence). Trimming cost V 2 bases and J 4 bases, with 11 bases left between them. The CDR3 consists of 15 residues. The CDR3 reads CASSLGREITGELFF. The CDR3 bases are TGTGCCAGCAGTTTAGGTCGCGAAATCACCGGGGAGCTGTTTTTT.

Comment on this clone: The sample has other DNA sequences that encode this CDR3 too. This sequence joins TRBV7-6 and TRBJ2-7; the D gene is possibly TRBD1 (5 bases). Trimming cost V 5 bases and J 3 bases, with 11 bases left between them. The CDR3 covers 13 residues. The germline CDR1 and CDR2 sequences are SGHVS and FNYEAQ. The DNA of the CDR3 is TGTGCCAGCAGCGCAGGGCCTAACTACGAGCAGTACTTC. It translates to CASSAGPNYEQYF.

The gene calls are TRBV7-2 and TRBJ1-5, with D possibly being TRBD1 (6 bases). The germline V and J ends were trimmed by 0 bases and 9 bases, with 18 bases remaining between them. From germline, CDR1 is SGHTA and CDR2 FQGNSA. This CDR3 contains 16 residues. CDR3 bases: TGTGCCAGCAGCTTAGCAATAGGACAGTCCGGTGGGCCCCAGCATTTT. Amino acids: CASSLAIGQSGGPQHF.

The chain has TRBV5-4 and TRBJ2-7; a weak D match, TRBD2 (7 bases). Germline V CDR1 and CDR2: SGHNT, YYREEE (reference sequence). The CDR3 extends over 15 amino acids. V lost 4 bases, J lost 4 bases, and 18 bases lay in between. The CDR3 region has the DNA TGTGCCAGCAGCCGGGAGGACAGCGGGTTATACGAGCAGTACTTC. It encodes CASSREDSGLYEQYF. Full variable domain (missing parts from reference TRBV5-4 and TRBJ2-7): ETGVTQSPTHLIKTRGQQVTLRCSSQSGHNTVSWYQQALGQGPQFIFQYYREEENGRGNFPPRFSGLQFPNYSSELNVNALELDDSALYLCASSREDSGLYEQYFGPGTRLTVT.